The rows below give T cell receptor beta chains drawn from one sample of a study of blood T cells in healthy people across ages. MiXCR, run by TCRdb on the 5' RACE reads, gives a single entry per CDR3 protein. The table has about 1.4 million distinct CDR3 sequences, roughly 59% seen once. Sequencing was carried out using blood. The receptors shown here come from a man aged 18 to 30 in good health. Both conserved end residues are part of each CDR3. Fields, in order: clone size, V gene, D gene, J gene, CDR3 length, CDR3 DNA, CDR3 protein. D genes are given only for firm matches. The size field is filled for only some rows; it gives once, few, many or a size class.

clone size: .
V gene: TRBV4-1
D gene: TRBD2
J gene: TRBJ2-7
CDR3 length: 20
CDR3 DNA: TGCGCCAGCAGCCAAGATTCCGGGACTAGCGGTTCTATTAACTCCTACGAGCAGTACTTC
CDR3 protein: CASSQDSGTSGSINSYEQYF

clone size: .
V gene: TRBV12-3/TRBV12-4
D gene: .
J gene: TRBJ1-1
CDR3 length: 14
CDR3 DNA: TGTGCCAGCAGTGTAAACAGCGCGAACACTGAAGCTTTCTTT
CDR3 protein: CASSVNSANTEAFF

clone size: .
V gene: TRBV10-3
D gene: .
J gene: TRBJ1-5
CDR3 length: 14
CDR3 DNA: TGTGCCAGCAGCGCTATTCGGGTTGATCAGCCCCAGCATTTT
CDR3 protein: CASSAIRVDQPQHF

clone size: .
V gene: TRBV7-9
D gene: .
J gene: TRBJ2-7
CDR3 length: 14
CDR3 DNA: TGTGCCAGCAGCTCGGGACGAAACACCTACGAGCAGTACTTC
CDR3 protein: CASSSGRNTYEQYF

clone size: .
V gene: TRBV14
D gene: TRBD2
J gene: TRBJ2-3
CDR3 length: 16
CDR3 DNA: TGTGCCAGCAGTCGCACTAGCGGGGGCCACCCAGATCCGCAGTATTTT
CDR3 protein: CASSRTSGGHPDPQYF

clone size: .
V gene: TRBV2
D gene: TRBD1
J gene: TRBJ1-2
CDR3 length: 15
CDR3 DNA: TGTGCCAGCAGTGAAGCAGAGTGGGACAGGGATGGCTACACCTTC
CDR3 protein: CASSEAEWDRDGYTF

clone size: few
V gene: TRBV7-9
D gene: .
J gene: TRBJ2-1
CDR3 length: 14
CDR3 DNA: TGTGCCAGCAGCTTGGTTAGGGCTGGCCATGAGCAGTTCTTC
CDR3 protein: CASSLVRAGHEQFF

clone size: .
V gene: TRBV12-3/TRBV12-4
D gene: TRBD1
J gene: TRBJ2-7
CDR3 length: 15
CDR3 DNA: TGTGCCAGCAGGGCTGTGGGACAGGGGGCGTACGAGCAGTACTTC
CDR3 protein: CASRAVGQGAYEQYF

clone size: .
V gene: TRBV27
D gene: TRBD2
J gene: TRBJ2-7
CDR3 length: 16
CDR3 DNA: TGTGCCAGCAGTTCCGGACTAGCGGGGGGTTTATACGAGCAGTACTTC
CDR3 protein: CASSSGLAGGLYEQYF

clone size: .
V gene: TRBV10-3
D gene: TRBD2
J gene: TRBJ2-1
CDR3 length: 17
CDR3 DNA: TGTGCCATCAGTGTTCCGGGCGGGAGGACCGATAGTAATGAGCAGTTCTTC
CDR3 protein: CAISVPGGRTDSNEQFF

clone size: .
V gene: TRBV13
D gene: TRBD2
J gene: TRBJ2-3
CDR3 length: 15
CDR3 DNA: TGTGCCAGCAGCTTAGTCAGCGGGGTGGTAGATACGCAGTATTTT
CDR3 protein: CASSLVSGVVDTQYF

clone size: .
V gene: TRBV5-6
D gene: .
J gene: TRBJ2-1
CDR3 length: 14
CDR3 DNA: TGTGCCAGCAGCGTTAGGATTGGGGACGATGAGCAGTTCTTC
CDR3 protein: CASSVRIGDDEQFF

clone size: .
V gene: TRBV4-1
D gene: .
J gene: TRBJ1-2
CDR3 length: 13
CDR3 DNA: TGCGCCAGCAGCCCAGGGGTGCCGTATGGCTACACCTTC
CDR3 protein: CASSPGVPYGYTF

clone size: .
V gene: TRBV7-9
D gene: .
J gene: TRBJ2-5
CDR3 length: 11
CDR3 DNA: TGTGCCAGCAGCTTGGAGCCCAACCAGTACTTC
CDR3 protein: CASSLEPNQYF

clone size: .
V gene: TRBV7-2
D gene: TRBD1
J gene: TRBJ2-7
CDR3 length: 15
CDR3 DNA: TGTGCCAGCAGCCACAGGACAGGTACCTCCTACGAGCAGTACTTC
CDR3 protein: CASSHRTGTSYEQYF

clone size: .
V gene: TRBV29-1
D gene: .
J gene: TRBJ2-1
CDR3 length: 12
CDR3 DNA: TGCAGCGTTGAAACCAGCTACAATGAGCAGTTCTTC
CDR3 protein: CSVETSYNEQFF

clone size: .
V gene: TRBV5-6
D gene: TRBD1
J gene: TRBJ2-7
CDR3 length: 15
CDR3 DNA: TGTGCCAGCAGCTTGATCGACAGGGAATCCTACGAGCAGTACTTC
CDR3 protein: CASSLIDRESYEQYF

clone size: .
V gene: TRBV27
D gene: TRBD1
J gene: TRBJ2-3
CDR3 length: 16
CDR3 DNA: TGTGCCAGCAGTTCTTTAGGACAGGGGGTGTCAGATACGCAGTATTTT
CDR3 protein: CASSSLGQGVSDTQYF

clone size: .
V gene: TRBV3-1
D gene: TRBD2
J gene: TRBJ2-1
CDR3 length: 13
CDR3 DNA: TGTGCCAGCAGCCAGCGACTAGCTGGTGAGCAGTTCTTC
CDR3 protein: CASSQRLAGEQFF

clone size: few
V gene: TRBV27
D gene: TRBD2
J gene: TRBJ2-7
CDR3 length: 16
CDR3 DNA: TGTGCCAGCAGTCGCCTTGGCGGGAGGGGGCCCTACGAGCAGTACTTC
CDR3 protein: CASSRLGGRGPYEQYF

clone size: .
V gene: TRBV29-1
D gene: .
J gene: TRBJ2-2
CDR3 length: 16
CDR3 DNA: TGCAGCGTTGATGCCTCAGGGGGGGTCGGCACCGGGGAGCTGTTTTTT
CDR3 protein: CSVDASGGVGTGELFF

clone size: few
V gene: TRBV5-1
D gene: .
J gene: TRBJ1-1
CDR3 length: 11
CDR3 DNA: TGCGCCAGCAGCTTGGATTTTGAAGCTTTCTTT
CDR3 protein: CASSLDFEAFF

clone size: .
V gene: TRBV15
D gene: .
J gene: TRBJ2-4
CDR3 length: 13
CDR3 DNA: TGTGCCACCAGCAGGGGGACATCGGACATTCAGTACTTC
CDR3 protein: CATSRGTSDIQYF

clone size: few
V gene: TRBV2
D gene: TRBD1
J gene: TRBJ2-7
CDR3 length: 12
CDR3 DNA: TGTGCCAGCAGACAGGGGCAATACGAGCAGTACTTC
CDR3 protein: CASRQGQYEQYF

clone size: .
V gene: TRBV2
D gene: .
J gene: TRBJ2-4
CDR3 length: 15
CDR3 DNA: TGTGCCAGCAGTGAAAATTGGGTAGCCAAAAACATTCAGTACTTC
CDR3 protein: CASSENWVAKNIQYF

clone size: few
V gene: TRBV27
D gene: .
J gene: TRBJ2-5
CDR3 length: 14
CDR3 DNA: TGTGCCAGCAAATTGAGGATCATACAAGAGACCCAGTACTTC
CDR3 protein: CASKLRIIQETQYF

clone size: .
V gene: TRBV27
D gene: .
J gene: TRBJ2-2
CDR3 length: 13
CDR3 DNA: TGTGCCAGCAGTTTAGACCTCCCAGGGGAGCTGTTTTTT
CDR3 protein: CASSLDLPGELFF

clone size: .
V gene: TRBV4-2
D gene: TRBD2
J gene: TRBJ2-7
CDR3 length: 15
CDR3 DNA: TGTGCCAGCAGCCCCGCTAGCGGCAGCTCCTACGAGCAGTACTTC
CDR3 protein: CASSPASGSSYEQYF

clone size: many
V gene: TRBV11-2
D gene: .
J gene: TRBJ2-5
CDR3 length: 12
CDR3 DNA: TGTGCCAGCAGCTCATGGGACTCCCGACAGTACTTC
CDR3 protein: CASSSWDSRQYF

clone size: .
V gene: TRBV20-1
D gene: .
J gene: TRBJ2-1
CDR3 length: 15
CDR3 DNA: TGCAGTGCTAGAGATAATCGGCGACACGTACATGAGCAGTTCTTC
CDR3 protein: CSARDNRRHVHEQFF

clone size: .
V gene: TRBV20-1
D gene: .
J gene: TRBJ2-7
CDR3 length: 15
CDR3 DNA: TGCAGTGCTAGAGATCGTGGCAGGGCTAACTACGAGCAGTACTTC
CDR3 protein: CSARDRGRANYEQYF

clone size: .
V gene: TRBV4-2
D gene: .
J gene: TRBJ2-5
CDR3 length: 16
CDR3 DNA: TGTGCCAGCAGCCAAGAGCCCGGACTTCCCGGAGAGACCCAGTACTTC
CDR3 protein: CASSQEPGLPGETQYF

clone size: .
V gene: TRBV20-1
D gene: .
J gene: TRBJ2-5
CDR3 length: 16
CDR3 DNA: TGCAGTGCTAGAGATGAGGCGGGCTTGGGTCAAGAGACCCAGTACTTC
CDR3 protein: CSARDEAGLGQETQYF

clone size: .
V gene: TRBV6-5
D gene: .
J gene: TRBJ1-2
CDR3 length: 14
CDR3 DNA: TGTGCCAGCAGAACCGGGACGGGTAACTATGGCTACACCTTC
CDR3 protein: CASRTGTGNYGYTF

clone size: .
V gene: TRBV25-1
D gene: .
J gene: TRBJ2-1
CDR3 length: 15
CDR3 DNA: TGTGCCAGCAGTGAATGGCAGGGTGCCTACAATGAGCAGTTCTTC
CDR3 protein: CASSEWQGAYNEQFF

clone size: .
V gene: TRBV7-9
D gene: TRBD2
J gene: TRBJ2-1
CDR3 length: 15
CDR3 DNA: TGTGCCAGCAGCCCACTAGCGGACGCCTACAATGAGCAGTTCTTC
CDR3 protein: CASSPLADAYNEQFF

clone size: .
V gene: TRBV10-3
D gene: .
J gene: TRBJ2-5
CDR3 length: 13
CDR3 DNA: TGTGCCATCAGTGGGGGACGTATACGAGAGCAGTACTTC
CDR3 protein: CAISGGRIREQYF

clone size: .
V gene: TRBV27
D gene: TRBD2
J gene: TRBJ2-3
CDR3 length: 16
CDR3 DNA: TGTGCCAGCAGTCCCCTAGCGGGAGATGGGCCAGATACGCAGTATTTT
CDR3 protein: CASSPLAGDGPDTQYF

clone size: .
V gene: TRBV9
D gene: .
J gene: TRBJ2-3
CDR3 length: 15
CDR3 DNA: TGTGCCAGCAGCGTCGACTGGGGGAGCACAGATACGCAGTATTTT
CDR3 protein: CASSVDWGSTDTQYF

clone size: once
V gene: TRBV4-1
D gene: .
J gene: TRBJ2-7
CDR3 length: 15
CDR3 DNA: TGCGCCAGCAGCCAAGAACAACATCGCTCCTACGAGCAGTACTTC
CDR3 protein: CASSQEQHRSYEQYF

clone size: .
V gene: TRBV6-2/TRBV6-3
D gene: .
J gene: TRBJ2-1
CDR3 length: 16
CDR3 DNA: TGTGCCAGCAGTTACTCATCTAGCTTTTCTCACAATGAGCAGTTCTTC
CDR3 protein: CASSYSSSFSHNEQFF

clone size: .
V gene: TRBV13
D gene: TRBD1
J gene: TRBJ2-7
CDR3 length: 15
CDR3 DNA: TGTGCCAGCAGCTTAGAGGGACAGGGGCACTACGAGCAGTACTTC
CDR3 protein: CASSLEGQGHYEQYF

clone size: .
V gene: TRBV20-1
D gene: TRBD1
J gene: TRBJ1-5
CDR3 length: 13
CDR3 DNA: TGCAGTGCAAGAACGACAGGGGAATCAGCCCAGCATTTT
CDR3 protein: CSARTTGESAQHF

clone size: few
V gene: TRBV12-3/TRBV12-4
D gene: .
J gene: TRBJ1-2
CDR3 length: 14
CDR3 DNA: TGTGCCAGCAGGGCTACAGAGACTTTTTATGGCTACACCTTC
CDR3 protein: CASRATETFYGYTF

clone size: .
V gene: TRBV7-9
D gene: .
J gene: TRBJ2-1
CDR3 length: 15
CDR3 DNA: TGTGCCAGCAGCTTAATTGGCGGCTTAAACAATGAGCAGTTCTTC
CDR3 protein: CASSLIGGLNNEQFF

clone size: .
V gene: TRBV7-9
D gene: .
J gene: TRBJ2-1
CDR3 length: 17
CDR3 DNA: TGTGCCAGCAGCTTAAGTCGTCTCGCGGGGGCCCTCAATGAGCAGTTCTTC
CDR3 protein: CASSLSRLAGALNEQFF

clone size: .
V gene: TRBV28
D gene: .
J gene: TRBJ1-6
CDR3 length: 11
CDR3 DNA: TGTGCCAGCAGTTGGGATTCACCCCTCCACTTT
CDR3 protein: CASSWDSPLHF

clone size: .
V gene: TRBV29-1
D gene: .
J gene: TRBJ1-1
CDR3 length: 11
CDR3 DNA: TGCAGCGCTGGGGTCTACACTGAAGCTTTCTTT
CDR3 protein: CSAGVYTEAFF

clone size: .
V gene: TRBV18
D gene: .
J gene: TRBJ2-3
CDR3 length: 16
CDR3 DNA: TGTGCCAGCTCACCACTGGGGGTGAGATTCACAGATACGCAGTATTTT
CDR3 protein: CASSPLGVRFTDTQYF

clone size: .
V gene: TRBV4-3
D gene: .
J gene: TRBJ2-7
CDR3 length: 17
CDR3 DNA: TGCGCCAGCAGCCAAGTTTTTAGCGGAGGGGGCCCTAACGAGCAGTACTTC
CDR3 protein: CASSQVFSGGGPNEQYF

clone size: .
V gene: TRBV12-3/TRBV12-4
D gene: .
J gene: TRBJ2-3
CDR3 length: 17
CDR3 DNA: TGTGCCAGCAGTTTAACATTCTGGGCGGGGGACAAAGATACGCAGTATTTT
CDR3 protein: CASSLTFWAGDKDTQYF

clone size: .
V gene: TRBV20-1
D gene: .
J gene: TRBJ2-5
CDR3 length: 15
CDR3 DNA: TGCAGTGCTCCACCCCGAGCCGAGGCACAAGAGACCCAGTACTTC
CDR3 protein: CSAPPRAEAQETQYF